This T cell receptor beta chain was retrieved from a study of cytomegalovirus exposure and HLA in healthy donors. Study-level results: It was likely that a cluster of highly shared sequence variants was a sequencing artifact. Most of the TCR beta V segments (in an earlier analysis) were productive either about 87% or about 30% of the time. Later analysis reportedly placed an Asian-associated ancestry cluster below the roughly 700-donor mean in N-insertions. As a later analysis showed, a missense DCLRE1C variant was linked to trimming of TCR beta V- and J-genes.

The primer mix had 60 Vbeta and 13 Jbeta primers. Produced via immunoSEQ multiplex PCR; TCRdb's table is partial and in-frame only. The profile covers about 100,000 clones, with around 85% appearing a single time and around 3.9% taken by the ten largest. This clone was recorded only once. The antigen is not known. The CDR3 totals 15 residues. V lost 6 bases, J lost 7 bases, and 7 bases stayed unmatched. Per germline, CDR1 MDHEN and CDR2 SYDVKM. This sequence was found in a man aged 30 to 45 in good health and CMV-seronegative. The chain couples TRBV28 to TRBJ1-6, with 9 bases matching TRBD1. The sequencing sample was made of PBMCs. CDR3 amino acids: CASRGTGTENSPLHF. The CDR3 DNA sequence: TGTGCCAGCAGGGGGACAGGGACTGAGAATTCACCCCTCCACTTT.